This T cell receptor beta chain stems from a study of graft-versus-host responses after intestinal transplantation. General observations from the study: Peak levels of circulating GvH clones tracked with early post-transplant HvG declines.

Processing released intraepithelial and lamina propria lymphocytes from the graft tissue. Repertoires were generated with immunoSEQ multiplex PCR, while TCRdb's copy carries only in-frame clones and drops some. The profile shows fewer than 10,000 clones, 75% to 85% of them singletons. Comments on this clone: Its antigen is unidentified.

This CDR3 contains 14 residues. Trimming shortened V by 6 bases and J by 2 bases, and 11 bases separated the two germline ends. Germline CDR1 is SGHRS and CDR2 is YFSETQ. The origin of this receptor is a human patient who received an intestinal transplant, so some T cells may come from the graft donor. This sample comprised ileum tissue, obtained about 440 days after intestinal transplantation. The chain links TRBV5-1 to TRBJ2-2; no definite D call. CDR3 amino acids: CASNFEINTGELFF. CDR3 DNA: TGCGCCAGCAACTTTGAGATTAACACCGGGGAGCTGTTTTTT.